The present T cell receptor beta chain was sequenced within a study of tumor-infiltrating lymphocytes in primary liver carcinoma. Across the study: Each of the growths was stage T1-T3 N0M0, extending about 4 to 11 cm across. Productive TCRbeta read counts per sample ran from roughly 3.5 to 6.8 million and were similar across tissue types. Overall study findings and caveats: Blood fell significantly below tumors in its top-250-clone fraction (p = 0.039).

Per germline, CDR1 SGHAT and CDR2 FQNNGV. The CDR3 length is 14 residues. Points on this clonotype: The antigen is undetermined. At one boundary the junction diverges from the germline segment, which might be a read error.

From around 500 ng of total RNA, TCR beta-specific cDNA was reverse-transcribed using a constant-region primer. Libraries for TCR beta were built through three nested multiplex PCR rounds, which together made up a slightly modified ARM-PCR procedure. Both of the initial two PCR rounds ran for 10 cycles and employed TRBV1-TRBV30 forward primers alongside a C-beta reverse primer. TCRdb called the multiplex PCR reads again in MiXCR, with one record for every CDR3 protein. The data contain over 100,000 distinct CDR3 sequences, about two thirds of them seen just once; the ten biggest clones take up 8% to 9%. Scientists recovered RNA and DNA together from approximately 20-30 mg of unsorted bulk tissue.

The chain employs TRBV11-2 and TRBJ2-3; perhaps TRBD1 as D (5 bases). Sample: tumor-adjacent normal liver tissue. The source is an older woman with primary liver carcinoma and hepatitis B virus infection. CDR3: CASSMGLPADTQYF. In DNA, the CDR3 is TGTGCCAGCAGTATGGGGCTTCCCGCAGATACGCAATATTTT.